The 27 T cell receptor beta chains given below trace back to one sample, sequenced in a study of blood T cell repertoires in COVID-19. The data were produced by immunoSEQ multiplex PCR, yet TCRdb's version contains in-frame clones alone and is incomplete. Among roughly 670,000 clones listed, approximately 90% were seen once. The specimen sequenced was peripheral blood. The receptor source for this set is a woman aged 18-29 years with acute or convalescent COVID-19.

The chain links TRBV20-1 to TRBJ2-2; possibly TRBD2 for D (5 bases). This CDR3 spans 13 amino acids. Trimming removed 3 bases at V and 8 bases at J, with 13 bases between. In germline, CDR1 is DFQATT, CDR2 SNEGSKA (reference sequence). CDR3 protein: CSASVLAEGELFF. CDR3 DNA: TGCAGTGCTAGTGTTCTAGCCGAAGGGGAGCTGTTTTTT.

This chain uses TRBV7-2 with TRBJ2-7, with D perhaps matching TRBD2 (5 bases). CDR3 length equals 12 residues. V lost 5 bases and J 6 bases, leaving 11 bases between the germline ends. Germline CDR1 is SGHTA and CDR2 is FQGNSA. CDR3 amino acids: CASSMLAAEQYF. The CDR3 nucleotides read TGTGCCAGCAGCATGCTAGCCGCCGAGCAGTACTTC.

The chain combines TRBV24-1 with TRBJ2-5, with D unresolved. This CDR3 has 13 residues. V lost 6 bases, J lost 4 bases, and 11 bases lay in between. From germline, CDR1 is KGHDR and CDR2 SFDVKD. The CDR3 loop reads CATSPYGGETQYF. Written as DNA, the CDR3 is TGTGCCACCAGTCCCTACGGCGGAGAGACCCAGTACTTC.

The chain uses TRBV7-2 and TRBJ2-7; 7 bases align to TRBD2. Germline lookup yields CDR1 SGHTA and CDR2 FQGNSA. This CDR3 has 14 residues. V lost 5 bases to trimming and J lost 3 bases; unmatched junction nucleotides: 7. The CDR3 loop reads CASSDDSGDYEQYF. The DNA for the CDR3 is TGTGCCAGCAGCGACGACAGCGGGGACTACGAGCAGTACTTC.

The CDR3 region is CASSALAGTNEQFF. Written as DNA, the CDR3 is TGTGCCAGCAGTGCACTAGCGGGCACCAATGAGCAGTTCTTC. The chain links TRBV6-4 to TRBJ2-1; 9 bases fit TRBD2. Per the germline V gene, CDR1 is MRHNA and CDR2 is SNTAGT. Trimming took 4 bases from V and 6 from J; bases not matched to a gene: 4. This CDR3 has 14 amino acids.

J is TRBJ1-6 and V is TRBV6-5; D might be TRBD1 (6 bases). Per the germline V gene, CDR1 is MNHEY and CDR2 is SVGAGI. Trimming left V 6 bases short and J 9 bases short, with 12 bases between. The CDR3 runs 13 residues. CDR3 coding DNA: TGTGCCAGCAGCAGCAACAGGGCTTCACCCCTCCACTTT. The encoded protein is CASSSNRASPLHF.

The chain employs TRBV23-1 and TRBJ1-4; D remains unclear. TRBV23-1 is an open reading frame, and its role is uncertain. This CDR3 contains 15 residues. The germline V and J ends were trimmed by 0 bases and 2 bases, with 7 bases remaining between them. The CDR3 protein is CASSQSPGTNEKLFF. The CDR3, as DNA: TGCGCCAGCAGTCAATCGCCGGGGACTAATGAAAAACTGTTTTTT.

V usage is TRBV27 and J usage is TRBJ2-3, with D maybe TRBD2 (6 bases). This CDR3 is 13 amino acids long. The V end lost 1 base, the J end lost 4 bases, and 6 bases lay between the germline ends. Germline V gene sequence: CDR1 MNHEY, CDR2 SMNVEV (reference sequence). The CDR3 spells CASSLWRADTQYF. The DNA of the CDR3 is TGTGCCAGCAGTTTATGGAGGGCAGATACGCAGTATTTT.

J is TRBJ1-4 and V is TRBV10-2; TRBD1 matches at 8 bases. Per the germline V gene, CDR1 is WSHSY and CDR2 is SAAADI. V shed 4 bases and J 10 bases; nucleotides not matched to a gene: 11. The CDR3 runs 15 residues. The CDR3 DNA reads as TGCGCCAGCAGTGTAAGTCTCAGGGGGCCTGGAAAACTGTTTTTT. This sequence encodes CASSVSLRGPGKLFF.

The chain carries TRBV19 and TRBJ2-3, with TRBD2 identical over 9 bases. V lost 10 bases, J lost 5 bases, and 13 bases stayed unmatched. The CDR3 runs 15 residues. Per the germline V gene, CDR1 is LNHDA and CDR2 is SQIVND (reference sequence). The CDR3 region is CATTQGLAGKDTQYF. CDR3 sequence (DNA): TGTGCCACCACCCAGGGACTAGCCGGTAAAGATACGCAGTATTTT.

Only a few counts were recorded for this clone. The chain uses TRBV7-2 and TRBJ1-2; possible D gene TRBD1, 6 bases. CDR1 and CDR2 from the germline V gene are SGHTA and FQGNSA. The CDR3 extends over 14 amino acids. V dropped 1 base and J dropped 6 bases, with 12 bases sitting between them. CDR3 DNA sequence: TGTGCCAGCAGCTTAGGCACAGGGTCGGATGGCTACACCTTC. Its protein product is CASSLGTGSDGYTF.

The gene calls are TRBV9 and TRBJ1-3, with D perhaps matching TRBD1 (6 bases). Per the germline V gene, CDR1 is SGDLS and CDR2 is YYNGEE. The CDR3 totals 13 residues. Trimming cost V 6 bases and J 2 bases, with 9 bases left between them. CDR3 protein: CASNTGTGNTIYF. CDR3 coding DNA: TGTGCCAGCAACACAGGGACTGGAAACACCATATATTTT.

This chain links TRBV19 with TRBJ2-7; 7 positions match TRBD1. The junction had 5 bases not matched to a gene; V was cut back by 6 bases and J by 3 bases. From germline, CDR1 is LNHDA and CDR2 SQIVND (reference sequence). The CDR3 has 13 residues. The CDR3 protein is CASSLDRHYEQYF. The DNA of the CDR3 is TGTGCCAGTAGCTTGGACAGGCACTACGAGCAGTACTTC.

The chain has TRBV4-1 and TRBJ2-2, with D possibly TRBD1 on 6 matching bases. The CDR3 consists of 16 residues. V was cut by 1 base and J by 0 bases, with 9 bases left in between. CDR1 and CDR2 (germline): MGHRA, YSYEKL. This CDR3 reads CASSQAGTPNTGELFF. DNA of the CDR3: TGCGCCAGCAGCCAAGCCGGGACACCGAACACCGGGGAGCTGTTTTTT.

Points on this clone: This same CDR3 is encoded by further DNA sequences in the sample. The V call is TRBV2, the J call TRBJ1-2; D possibly corresponds to TRBD1 (6 bases). This CDR3 is built from 13 residues. Germline V gene sequence: CDR1 SNHLY, CDR2 FYNNEI. The V gene lost 2 bases and the J gene lost 2 bases, with 6 bases spanning the gap. DNA for the CDR3: TGTGCCAGCAGTGAAACAGGGAACTATGGCTACACCTTC. It translates to CASSETGNYGYTF.

The CDR3 nucleotides are TGTGCCAGCAAGGCGGCAGGGGTGAACACTGAAGCTTTCTTT. Translating it yields CASKAAGVNTEAFF. The chain couples TRBV21-1 to TRBJ1-1; the D call in the table, TRBD1, was not verified against the DNA. TRBV21-1 is assigned pseudogene status. This CDR3 has 14 residues.

V usage is TRBV11-2 and J usage is TRBJ2-7, with a weak D call TRBD2 (6 bases). The CDR3 totals 12 residues. V lost 2 bases and J 7 bases, leaving 9 bases between the germline ends. CDR1 and CDR2 (germline): SGHAT, FQNNGV. The CDR3 DNA is TGTGCCAGCAGCTTATACGGAGGGGAGCAGTACTTC. The encoded protein is CASSLYGGEQYF.

The chain has TRBV7-2 and TRBJ2-7, with TRBD2 as a possible D gene (6 bases). Germline assignment: CDR1 SGHTA and CDR2 FQGNSA. V shed 5 bases and J shed 2 bases, with 16 bases lying between them. The CDR3 loop spans 15 amino acids. The CDR3 DNA reads TGTGCCAGCAGCCCCTACCCCGGGACTGCCTACGAGCAGTACTTC. This encodes CASSPYPGTAYEQYF.

V and J are TRBV28 and TRBJ1-5, with D perhaps matching TRBD1 (6 bases). The CDR3 contains 16 residues. CDR1 is MDHEN, CDR2 SYDVKM, per germline. V shed 6 bases and J shed 3 bases, with 18 bases lying between them. CDR3 DNA: TGTGCCAGCAGAAATTCCCAACAGGGAGACAATCAGCCCCAGCATTTT. It codes for CASRNSQQGDNQPQHF.

This chain joins TRBV10-3 and TRBJ1-3, with a tentative D call TRBD1 (5 bases). The CDR3 runs 15 residues. Between the trimmed V and J ends, which lost 2 bases and 4 bases, there was a span of 12 bases. Germline CDR1 reads ENHRY; CDR2 reads SYGVKD. The CDR3 spells CAISEVVTGGNTIYF. For the CDR3, the DNA is TGTGCCATCAGTGAGGTTGTCACAGGCGGAAACACCATATATTTT.

A single count supports this clone. This chain uses TRBV9 with TRBJ2-1; D unresolved. The CDR3 length is 12 residues. The germline V gene encodes CDR1 SGDLS and CDR2 YYNGEE. Deletions cut 4 bases from V and 10 bases from J, with 12 bases between. The DNA of the CDR3 is TGTGCCAGCAGCCCCCAGGAAAGGGAGCAGTTCTTC. Its translation is CASSPQEREQFF.

For this clone: Other DNA sequences from this sample encode an identical CDR3 as well. This sequence joins TRBV12-3 or TRBV12-4 and TRBJ1-2; TRBD1 matches at 9 bases. The CDR3 is 13 amino acids. V lost 5 bases and J lost 8; bases outside the gene matches: 6. This chain's CDR3 is CASSLQGAGGYTF. In DNA form, the CDR3 reads TGTGCCAGCAGTCTACAGGGGGCTGGGGGCTACACCTTC.

This clone has just a few counts. This specimen includes other DNA sequences encoding the same CDR3. The chain combines TRBV9 with TRBJ1-2; D unresolved. Per germline, CDR1 SGDLS and CDR2 YYNGEE. This CDR3 comprises 12 residues. Trimming took 2 bases from V and 4 from J, leaving 6 bases between them. CDR3 DNA sequence: TGTGCCAGCAGCGTTGGCCCCTATGGCTACACCTTC. This translates into CASSVGPYGYTF.

The rearrangement joins TRBV6-5 to TRBJ1-6; the match to TRBD1 covers 9 bases. Per germline, CDR1 MNHEY and CDR2 SVGAGI. V was pared by 5 bases and J by 7 bases, with 3 bases of the junction left unmatched. The length of the CDR3 is 14 residues. For the CDR3, the DNA is TGTGCCAGCAGTACCGGGACAGGGAATTCACCCCTCCACTTT. Residues: CASSTGTGNSPLHF.

The chain employs TRBV12-3 or TRBV12-4 and TRBJ1-4; tentatively, D is TRBD1 (5 bases). Trimming cost V 3 bases and J 11 bases, with 10 bases left between them. The CDR3 is 12 residues long. The DNA of the CDR3 is TGTGCCAGCAGTTTCACGGACAAGAAACTGTTTTTT. It codes for CASSFTDKKLFF.

V usage is TRBV6-6 and J usage is TRBJ1-2; D is unresolved. Trimming removed 5 bases from V and 8 bases from J, with 15 bases in between. Looked up from germline, CDR1 is MNHNY and CDR2 is SVGAGI (reference sequence). This CDR3 region has 13 residues. The CDR3 coding sequence is TGTGCCAGCAGTCCCCCCGGGATTGGGGGCTACACCTTC. This encodes CASSPPGIGGYTF.

The gene calls are TRBV7-9 and TRBJ2-1, with TRBD1 identical over 8 bases. V shed 11 bases and J 5 bases; nucleotides not matched to a gene: 11. CDR1 SEHNR and CDR2 FQNEAQ come from the germline V gene (reference sequence). The CDR3 has 14 residues. CDR3 sequence reads: CALLSGTGNNEQFF. The CDR3 DNA follows: TGTGCCTTACTTTCCGGGACAGGTAACAATGAGCAGTTCTTC.